Listed here is a single T cell receptor (beta chain). The specificity of this receptor is unknown. Per-base qualities were not stored, and no clone one base away is much larger. The data stem from a study of blood T cell repertoires in COVID-19 (TCRdb year 2020). Looking at the study overall: Collaborator samples came from the United States, Italy and Spain and covered acute and convalescent phases of COVID-19. The repertoires were released in a freely available public database meant as a resource for research on the immune response to SARS-CoV-2. Subjects who had been exposed to COVID-19, were actively infected with it, or had recovered from it provided the deeply sampled blood TCRbeta repertoires that made up the dataset. The material from the prospective study consisted of cDNA or gDNA derived from T cells, B-cell-depleted T cells, or PBMCs. Where available, HLA class I and class II types were taken from metadata supplied by the sample provider and were not determined by assay-based typing. The samples were drawn from two sources: the first 160 participants of the ongoing ImmuneRACE study, and fewer than 1,500 subjects contributed by 6 global collaborators. Nearly every sample came with metadata listing a de-identified subject ID, COVID-19 status, age in years and sex.

TCRbeta CDR3 regions were amplified from genomic DNA by means of the immunoSEQ Assay, a bias-controlled multiplex PCR. In the original analysis: Nucleated cell counts per sample were estimated from amplification of reference gene primers within the assay. To quantify the absolute abundance of each unique TCRbeta CDR3 rearrangement, sequence reads were collapsed and filtered. For each sample, productive Simpson clonality was calculated as the square root of Simpson's diversity index across productive rearrangements. The table comes from immuneACCESS by way of TCRdb, which keeps in-frame sequences with V and J called. Part of the clones is missing from these tables; in studies checked, under half for an unresolved V gene and the rest for unknown reasons. V and J calls and clone size follow that table, whereas D and trimming were derived from the DNA. For this sample there are around 250,000 clones; about nine tenths appear just once. The ten largest clones add up to more than 1% of the sample.

Broader findings and caveats from the paper: The amount of clinical and demographic metadata varied by source and participant and was provided uncurated.

Participants in the prospective study were aged about 18 to 95 years, lived in under 30 United States geographic areas, and enrolled through a virtual design. Cohort assignment in the prospective study relied on participant-reported clinical history from a screening survey and a study questionnaire. Mobile phlebotomists in the prospective study collected whole blood, serum and a nasopharyngeal or oropharyngeal swab from every participant. Additional blood draws and questionnaires over an approximately two-month period could optionally be provided by prospective study participants. Blood samples from the prospective study were shipped frozen or at room temperature prior to DNA extraction. The germline V gene encodes CDR1 SGHVS and CDR2 FNYEAQ. Relative to germline, V is missing 2 bases and J is missing 5 bases, with 9 bases of the junction outside any gene match. Taken from cysteine to phenylalanine, the CDR3 has 17 residues. Kept here is only the CDR3 DNA, which spans 51 bases and is read in frame from base 1.

The specimen sequenced was PBMCs or T cells enriched from blood (not recorded which). Here the chain combines TRBV7-6 and TRBJ1-5, and TRBD1 matches 10 of the central bases. The sequence derives from a human donor in a cohort exposed to, infected with or recovered from COVID-19 (not recorded which). The donor label of this sample is uncertain. The nucleotide sequence reads TGTGCCAGCAGCTTAAACCCACCCGGACAGGGGGATCAGCCCCAGCATTTT. Translated, it gives CASSLNPPGQGDQPQHF.